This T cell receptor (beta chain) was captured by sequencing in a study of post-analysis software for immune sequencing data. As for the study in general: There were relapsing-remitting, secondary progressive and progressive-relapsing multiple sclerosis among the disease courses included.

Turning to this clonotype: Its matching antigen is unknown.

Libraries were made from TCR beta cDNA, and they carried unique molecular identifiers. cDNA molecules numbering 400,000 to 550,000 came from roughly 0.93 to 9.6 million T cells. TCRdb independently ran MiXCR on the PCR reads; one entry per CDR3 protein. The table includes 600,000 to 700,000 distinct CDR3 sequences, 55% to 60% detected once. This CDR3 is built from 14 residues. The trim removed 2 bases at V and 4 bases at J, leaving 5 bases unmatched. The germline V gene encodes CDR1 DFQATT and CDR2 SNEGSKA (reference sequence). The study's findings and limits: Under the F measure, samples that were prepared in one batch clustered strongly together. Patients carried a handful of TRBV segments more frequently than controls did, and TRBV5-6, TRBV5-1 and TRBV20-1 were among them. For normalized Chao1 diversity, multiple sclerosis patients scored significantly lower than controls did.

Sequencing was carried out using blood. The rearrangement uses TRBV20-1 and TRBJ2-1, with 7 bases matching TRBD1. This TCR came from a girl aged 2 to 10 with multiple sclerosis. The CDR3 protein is CSARLDRSYNEQFF. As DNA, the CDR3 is TGCAGTGCTAGATTGGACAGGTCATACAATGAGCAGTTCTTC.